One and the same sample provided the 11 T cell receptor beta chains below, sequenced in a study of T-cell reconstitution after alpha-beta-depleted transplantation in children. Unique molecular identifiers were incorporated when the TCRbeta library was constructed. In TCRdb, the PCR reads were re-called with MiXCR into one record per CDR3 protein. The sample records fewer than 500,000 distinct CDR3 sequences, over 40% being singletons. The sample consisted of PBMCs, taken before TCRalphabeta/CD19-depleted stem cell transplant. All receptors come from a girl aged 2-9 years with aplastic anemia, due to receive a stem cell transplant.

The sample holds one count of this clonotype. This chain uses TRBV9 with TRBJ1-4; D unresolved. V gave up 0 bases and J gave up 3 bases, with 6 bases separating them. Germline assignment: CDR1 SGDLS and CDR2 YYNGEE. This CDR3 is 14 amino acids long. The CDR3 DNA reads as TGTGCCAGCAGCGTAGGGGCGGCTAATGAAAAACTGTTTTTT. This gives the protein CASSVGAANEKLFF.

This chain uses TRBV5-4 with TRBJ2-2, with 11 bases matching TRBD2. The CDR3 is 16 amino acids. Germline V gives CDR1 SGHNT, CDR2 YYREEE (reference sequence). The V gene end was trimmed by 4 bases and the J gene end by 6 bases; junction bases not matched to a gene: 8. CDR3 DNA: TGTGCCAGCAGCCAACCAGGGGGACTAGCGGCCGGGGAGCTGTTTTTT. Encoded protein: CASSQPGGLAAGELFF.

Ten or more counts support this clonotype. This chain joins TRBV5-5 and TRBJ1-1, with no clear D. The germline V gene encodes CDR1 SGHKS and CDR2 YYEKEE (reference sequence). Deletions cut 0 bases from V and 5 bases from J, with 11 bases between. This CDR3 is built from 14 residues. The CDR3 sequence is CASSLGRPPTEAFF. CDR3 bases: TGTGCCAGCAGCTTGGGACGGCCGCCGACTGAAGCTTTCTTT.

This clonotype was counted only a few times. The rearrangement joins TRBV20-1 to TRBJ2-3, with TRBD1 matching 10 bases. V shed 6 bases and J 4 bases; nucleotides not matched to a gene: 10. The CDR3 sequence is 15 residues long. In germline, CDR1 is DFQATT, CDR2 SNEGSKA (reference sequence). This chain's CDR3 is CSAEKGGQGADTQYF. DNA of the CDR3: TGCAGTGCCGAGAAGGGTGGACAGGGGGCAGATACGCAGTATTTT.

The V gene is TRBV15, the J gene TRBJ2-2; either TRBD1 or TRBD2 may supply D (5 bases each). CDR3 length: 16 residues. The V end lost 4 bases, the J end lost 1 base, and 13 bases lay between the germline ends. From germline, CDR1 is LNHNV and CDR2 YYDKDF (reference sequence). Written as DNA, the CDR3 is TGTGCCACCAGCACGGGACGGATTTTGAACACCGGGGAGCTGTTTTTT. Translating it yields CATSTGRILNTGELFF.

V is TRBV12-3 or TRBV12-4 and J is TRBJ1-1; D ambiguous. CDR3 length: 13 amino acids. Trimming pared 7 bases from V and 3 bases from J, leaving 12 bases between. DNA for the CDR3: TGTGCCAGCAAAAGGGAAGAACACACTGAAGCTTTCTTT. Translated, it gives CASKREEHTEAFF.

The gene calls are TRBV4-1 and TRBJ2-1, with D maybe TRBD2 (6 bases). Germline V lookup: CDR1 MGHRA, CDR2 YSYEKL. Trimming shortened V by 2 bases and J by 0 bases, and 14 bases separated the two germline ends. The CDR3 runs to 17 residues. The CDR3 DNA reads TGCGCCAGCAGCCAATCGAGAGACGGGAGCTCCTACAATGAGCAGTTCTTC. Translating gives CASSQSRDGSSYNEQFF.

This clonotype was seen repeatedly, ten times or more. V is TRBV25-1 and J is TRBJ2-1, with TRBD2 identical over 8 bases. There are 15 residues in the CDR3. Germline CDR1 MGHDK, CDR2 SYGVNS. V lost 2 bases, J lost 9 bases, and 9 bases stayed unmatched. The chain's CDR3 is CASSEGNGRAVEQFF. In DNA form, the CDR3 reads TGTGCCAGCAGTGAAGGGAACGGGAGGGCCGTTGAGCAGTTCTTC.

The genes are TRBV5-1 and TRBJ2-7; D possibly uses TRBD1 or TRBD2 (5 bases each). There are 13 residues in the CDR3. Trimming cost V 3 bases and J 5 bases, with 12 bases left between them. Germline V gene data show CDR1 as SGHRS and CDR2 as YFSETQ. The CDR3 DNA reads TGCGCCAGCAGCTACAAGGGGACGGACGAGCAGTACTTC. Residues: CASSYKGTDEQYF.

This clonotype was detected a few times. The V and J genes are TRBV7-3 and TRBJ2-7; 8 bases fit TRBD2. This CDR3 has 16 residues. CDR1 SGHTA and CDR2 FQGTGA come from the germline V gene. J lost 1 base, V lost 0 bases, and 5 bases had no gene match. CDR3 nucleotide sequence: TGTGCCAGCAGCTTAACGGCTAGCGGGCCGTCCTACGAGCAGTACTTC. It encodes CASSLTASGPSYEQYF.

There are many counts of this clonotype. The chain links TRBV20-1 to TRBJ2-1, with D unresolved. V was shortened by 0 bases and J by 0 bases, with 9 bases between the two germline ends. The germline CDR1 and CDR2 sequences are DFQATT and SNEGSKA (reference sequence). The CDR3 runs 15 residues. The CDR3 DNA reads as TGCAGTGCTAGAGATCTTCGGTTCTCCTACAATGAGCAGTTCTTC. It codes for CSARDLRFSYNEQFF.